The 23 T cell receptor beta chains below come from one sample, sequenced in a study of chemoradiotherapy in HPV16-positive cancers (dated by TCRdb to 2022 to 2024). Library preparation was by the immunoSEQ multiplex PCR assay. Entries here come from immuneACCESS through TCRdb and include only in-frame sequences with V and J called. Some clones fail to appear in such tables; in the studies checked, an unresolved V gene covers under half of the shortfall, and the cause of the remainder is unknown. This sample gives about 15,000 clones in total; approximately 91% of them show up just once. The ten largest clones capture 2.5% to 3.5% of the sample. This sample comprised blood, obtained from a patient who underwent chemoradiotherapy. The source of these receptors is a human donor with HPV-associated anogenital cancer.

This chain uses TRBV30 with TRBJ1-5; TRBD1 matches at 7 bases. The CDR3 is 19 residues long. J was trimmed by 4 bases and V by 0 bases; bases with no gene match: 18. Germline CDR1 and CDR2: GTSNPN and SVGIG (reference sequence). The chain's CDR3 is CAWSVRLGGTANLNQPQHF. The DNA of the CDR3 is TGTGCCTGGAGTGTACGCTTGGGGGGGACAGCCAACCTAAATCAGCCCCAGCATTTT.

The rearrangement uses TRBV7-2 and TRBJ1-6, with D perhaps matching TRBD1 (5 bases). The CDR3 contains 14 residues. The V end lost 1 base, the J end lost 8 bases, and 9 bases lay between the germline ends. Germline-derived CDR1 and CDR2 are SGHTA and FQGNSA. CDR3 DNA sequence: TGTGCCAGCAGCTTAGAGAAGGGGTATTCACCCCTCCACTTT. This sequence encodes CASSLEKGYSPLHF.

The V gene is TRBV4-2, the J gene TRBJ1-5; D uncertain. Germline-derived CDR1 and CDR2 are LGHNA and YNFKEQ. V shed 0 bases and J shed 3 bases, with 15 bases lying between them. CDR3 size: 17 residues. The CDR3 region is CASSQDVTGRNNQPQHF. CDR3 bases: TGTGCCAGCAGCCAAGATGTTACGGGGAGGAACAATCAGCCCCAGCATTTT.

This chain uses TRBV28 with TRBJ2-7, with D possibly TRBD1 on 7 matching bases. Germline V gives CDR1 MDHEN, CDR2 SYDVKM. The CDR3 is 15 amino acids. V dropped 2 bases and J dropped 4 bases, with 15 bases sitting between them. The CDR3 region is CASSLGGGEVYEQYF. The CDR3 DNA reads as TGTGCCAGCAGTTTAGGAGGGGGCGAGGTGTACGAGCAGTACTTC.

The rearrangement joins TRBV4-3 to TRBJ2-7, with 9 bases matching TRBD1. The CDR3 runs to 15 residues. V was pared by 1 base and J by 4 bases, with 5 bases of the junction left unmatched. Germline CDR1 is LGHNA and CDR2 is YSLEER. CDR3 in DNA: TGCGCCAGCAGCCAAGTAACAGGGGGCGTGTACGAGCAGTACTTC. Residues: CASSQVTGGVYEQYF.

This clone was seen only once. This chain connects TRBV5-4 to TRBJ1-2, with D possibly matching TRBD1 (5 bases). This CDR3 has 13 residues. Germline V gene data show CDR1 as SGHNT and CDR2 as YYREEE (reference sequence). The V end was cut by 3 bases, the J end by 6 bases, with 12 bases between. The CDR3 sequence: CASSWGVVDGYTF. The CDR3 DNA follows: TGTGCCAGCAGCTGGGGGGTAGTAGATGGCTACACCTTC.

V usage is TRBV30 and J usage is TRBJ1-2; D is possibly TRBD1 (6 bases). Trimming stripped 5 bases from V and 6 bases from J, with 16 bases between. Germline-derived CDR1 and CDR2 are GTSNPN and SVGIG (reference sequence). The CDR3 extends over 13 amino acids. The CDR3, as DNA: TGTGCCTGGCTTTGGGCAGGGGCGGATGGCTACACCTTC. Translation gives CAWLWAGADGYTF.

This sequence joins TRBV6-6 and TRBJ1-3, with 8 bases that match TRBD1. V trimming: 2 bases; J trimming: 4 bases; junction bases outside the gene matches: 4. The CDR3 extends over 15 amino acids. In germline, CDR1 is MNHNY, CDR2 SVGAGI (reference sequence). CDR3 sequence: CASSYGRGQGNTIYF. CDR3 nucleotides: TGTGCCAGCAGTTACGGCAGGGGGCAGGGAAACACCATATATTTT.

V and J are TRBV7-1 and TRBJ1-6; 8 nucleotides align to TRBD1. TRBV7-1 is noted as an ORF with a role that remains uncertain. V dropped 5 bases and J dropped 8; count of bases not matched to a gene: 8. The CDR3 totals 15 residues. In DNA, the CDR3 is TGTGCCAGCAGCGAGGGGACAGGTAGGGATTCACCCCTCCACTTT. It is translated as CASSEGTGRDSPLHF.

The rearrangement uses TRBV9 and TRBJ1-4; D perhaps matches TRBD1 (6 bases). V was trimmed by 4 bases and J by 2 bases, leaving 12 bases between them. This CDR3 spans 15 amino acids. Germline-derived CDR1 and CDR2 are SGDLS and YYNGEE. CDR3 DNA sequence: TGTGCCAGCAGCCAGGGCACAGGGACTAATGAAAAACTGTTTTTT. Encoded protein: CASSQGTGTNEKLFF.

The rearrangement links TRBV14 to TRBJ2-7, with D maybe TRBD1 (5 bases). CDR1 is SGHDN, CDR2 FVKESK, per germline. The CDR3 contains 14 residues. V lost 11 bases, J lost 1 base, and 18 bases lay in between. The CDR3: CAGSMGPRSYEQYF. The CDR3 bases are TGTGCCGGTTCGATGGGGCCCCGATCCTACGAGCAGTACTTC.

This chain joins TRBV7-9 and TRBJ2-5; the match to TRBD2 covers 8 bases. Germline V gives CDR1 SEHNR, CDR2 FQNEAQ (reference sequence). The CDR3 runs 14 residues. Losses at the gene ends were 5 bases for V and 3 bases for J; bases not matched to a gene: 5. Written as DNA, the CDR3 is TGTGCCAGCAGCACCAGCGGGGGCAAAGAGACCCAGTACTTC. Translating it yields CASSTSGGKETQYF.

This sequence joins TRBV7-2 and TRBJ2-3; TRBD1 might be the D (5 bases). The CDR3 loop spans 11 amino acids. The germline CDR1 and CDR2 sequences are SGHTA and FQGNSA. V lost 8 bases, J lost 5 bases, and 8 bases lay in between. In DNA form, the CDR3 reads TGTGCCAGCGCCCAGGGAGATACGCAGTATTTT. The encoded protein is CASAQGDTQYF.

The V call is TRBV6-5, the J call TRBJ1-5, with D possibly matching TRBD1 (5 bases). The CDR3 length is 14 residues. Germline assignment: CDR1 MNHEY and CDR2 SVGAGI. Trimming cost V 11 bases and J 6 bases, with 20 bases left between them. CDR3 sequence: CASQERGPGQPQHF. As DNA, the CDR3 is TGTGCCTCCCAGGAACGGGGCCCCGGTCAGCCCCAGCATTTT.

This sequence joins TRBV11-2 and TRBJ1-2, with TRBD1 matching 8 bases. With 5 bases clipped from V and 8 bases from J, the junction kept 13 bases outside the gene matches. The CDR3 totals 15 residues. Germline-derived CDR1 and CDR2 are SGHAT and FQNNGV. The DNA of the CDR3 is TGTGCCAGCAGCGCACTTCGACAGGGGCGTGGGGGCTACACCTTC. This sequence encodes CASSALRQGRGGYTF.

V is TRBV7-9 and J is TRBJ2-5; D is uncertain. The CDR3 contains 11 residues. V shed 5 bases and J shed 5 bases, with 6 bases lying between them. Germline CDR1 and CDR2: SEHNR and FQNEAQ (reference sequence). CDR3 residues: CASSPAETQYF. CDR3 nucleotide sequence: TGTGCCAGCAGCCCAGCGGAGACCCAGTACTTC.

The V and J genes are TRBV30 and TRBJ2-1; D unclear. Looked up from germline, CDR1 is GTSNPN and CDR2 is SVGIG (reference sequence). Deletions cut 0 bases from V and 8 bases from J, with 5 bases between. The CDR3 runs to 11 residues. The CDR3 loop reads CAWSVLDEQFF. CDR3 DNA: TGTGCCTGGAGTGTACTGGATGAGCAGTTCTTC.

This sequence joins TRBV11-3 and TRBJ2-3; a weak D match, TRBD2 (6 bases). Germline V gives CDR1 SGHNT, CDR2 YENEEA. V lost 4 bases, J lost 12 bases, and 17 bases lay in between. The CDR3 spans 13 residues. The CDR3 DNA follows: TGTGCCAGCAGCTCCGACTCCGGGACTCCCCAGTATTTT. This encodes CASSSDSGTPQYF.

This chain uses TRBV30 with TRBJ1-2, with 10 bases matching TRBD1. The CDR3 consists of 15 residues. V dropped 4 bases and J dropped 5; count of bases not matched to a gene: 10. Germline assignment: CDR1 GTSNPN and CDR2 SVGIG (reference sequence). CDR3 bases: TGTGCCTGGAATCACTGGGACAGGGGAGGGTATGGCTACACCTTC. Translating gives CAWNHWDRGGYGYTF.

The chain joins TRBV5-6 to TRBJ2-5; 16 bases map to TRBD2. Germline V lookup: CDR1 SGHDT, CDR2 YYEEEE. CDR3 length: 17 amino acids. The V segment lost 3 bases and the J segment 5 bases; nucleotides outside the gene matches: 7. The CDR3 DNA is TGTGCCAGCAGCTGGGGGACTAGCGGGGGGGCCTGGGAGACCCAGTACTTC. Protein product: CASSWGTSGGAWETQYF.

The chain is built from TRBV5-5 and TRBJ1-1, with a possible D match to TRBD1 (6 bases). The CDR3 spans 15 residues. CDR1 is SGHKS, CDR2 YYEKEE, per germline (reference sequence). The germline V and J ends were trimmed by 4 bases and 6 bases, with 19 bases remaining between them. This CDR3 is CASSVEWGLTPEAFF. Here the CDR3 DNA reads TGTGCCAGCAGCGTAGAGTGGGGGCTAACCCCTGAAGCTTTCTTT. The full variable domain, completed using reference TRBV5-5 and TRBJ1-1, is DAGVTQSPTHLIKTRGQQVTLRCSPISGHKSVSWYQQVLGQGPQFIFQYYEKEERGRGNFPDRFSARQFPNYSSELNVNALLLGDSALYLCASSVEWGLTPEAFFGQGTRLTVV.

The V and J genes are TRBV6-1 and TRBJ1-5; D is unclear. V lost 5 bases, J lost 6 bases, and 8 bases lay in between. The CDR3 runs 12 residues. CDR1 MNHNS and CDR2 SASEGT come from the germline V gene. The CDR3 reads CASSWVGQPQHF. In DNA, the CDR3 is TGTGCCAGCAGTTGGGTGGGTCAGCCCCAGCATTTT.

The chain combines TRBV7-9 with TRBJ2-7; 11 nucleotides line up with TRBD1. CDR1 is SEHNR, CDR2 FQNEAQ, per germline (reference sequence). The CDR3 totals 16 residues. The V and J ends lost 6 bases and 3 bases, in that order; junction bases with no gene match: 10. Written as DNA, the CDR3 is TGTGCCAGCAGTAACAGGACAGGGGGCATCCTCTACGAGCAGTACTTC. Protein product: CASSNRTGGILYEQYF.